A selection of T cell receptor beta chains follows, all from one sample in a study of shared clonotypes between healthy human individuals. TCRdb's copy holds only in-frame clones and misses some; the assay was immunoSEQ multiplex PCR. The sample contains some 470,000 clones, 76% of which appear only once. Sequences were obtained from PBMCs. The receptors were gathered from a woman in her 40s in good health. Some clones in this sample may be carry-over from other donors' samples. CDR3s include the opening cysteine and the closing phenylalanine or tryptophan. Each record gives: D gene, clone size, V gene, J gene, CDR3 protein, CDR3 DNA. D genes are given only for firm matches. Expanded clones are given a class, and other clones once, few, many or no size at all.

D: -
size: -
V: TRBV5-3
J: TRBJ2-7
CDR3: CARSLSYPLDRSYEQYF
DNA: TGTGCCAGAAGCTTGAGCTATCCCCTAGACAGATCCTACGAGCAGTACTTC

D: -
size: once
V: TRBV28
J: TRBJ1-5
CDR3: CASRSPGSGNQPQHF
DNA: TGTGCCAGCAGGAGTCCAGGGAGTGGCAATCAGCCCCAGCATTTT

D: -
size: -
V: TRBV7-6
J: TRBJ1-4
CDR3: CASSRDSNEKLFF
DNA: TGTGCCAGCAGCCGGGACTCTAATGAAAAACTGTTTTTT

D: TRBD2
size: once
V: TRBV19
J: TRBJ2-7
CDR3: CASSISGLAEDEQYF
DNA: TGTGCCAGTAGTATCAGCGGGCTAGCGGAAGACGAGCAGTACTTC

D: -
size: -
V: TRBV20-1
J: TRBJ1-2
CDR3: CSATGNYGYTF
DNA: TGCAGTGCTACAGGGAACTATGGCTACACCTTC

D: TRBD1
size: -
V: TRBV27
J: TRBJ1-5
CDR3: CASRSGQGGNQPQHF
DNA: TGTGCCAGCAGGTCGGGACAGGGAGGCAATCAGCCCCAGCATTTT

D: -
size: -
V: TRBV11-3
J: TRBJ1-1
CDR3: CASSLGGENTEAFF
DNA: TGTGCCAGCAGCCTAGGTGGAGAGAACACTGAAGCTTTCTTT

D: TRBD2
size: once
V: TRBV9
J: TRBJ2-2
CDR3: CASSVFQGGTGELFF
DNA: TGTGCCAGCAGCGTTTTCCAGGGAGGGACCGGGGAGCTGTTTTTT

D: TRBD1
size: -
V: TRBV28
J: TRBJ2-1
CDR3: CASRPPGQGLYEQFF
DNA: TGTGCCAGCAGACCCCCGGGACAGGGGTTGTATGAGCAGTTCTTC

D: -
size: -
V: TRBV19
J: TRBJ2-3
CDR3: CAREDTDTQYF
DNA: TGTGCCAGGGAAGACACAGATACGCAGTATTTT

D: -
size: few
V: TRBV28
J: TRBJ1-5
CDR3: CASASYSNQPQHF
DNA: TGTGCCAGCGCGTCGTATAGCAATCAGCCCCAGCATTTT

D: -
size: -
V: TRBV27
J: TRBJ2-2
CDR3: CASSLETRNTGELFF
DNA: TGTGCCAGCAGTCTGGAGACTAGAAACACCGGGGAGCTGTTTTTT

D: -
size: -
V: TRBV2
J: TRBJ2-5
CDR3: CASSELLAGETQYF
DNA: TGTGCCAGCAGTGAATTACTAGCAGGGGAGACCCAGTACTTC

D: TRBD1
size: -
V: TRBV5-1
J: TRBJ2-2
CDR3: CASRSGQGRAGELFF
DNA: TGCGCCAGCAGGTCCGGACAGGGGAGGGCCGGGGAGCTGTTTTTT

D: -
size: -
V: TRBV6-5
J: TRBJ2-3
CDR3: CASSYRLNPGTDTQYF
DNA: TGTGCCAGCAGTTACCGGCTCAACCCCGGGACAGATACGCAGTATTTT

D: -
size: -
V: TRBV28
J: TRBJ1-2
CDR3: CASSYRGGGDGYTF
DNA: TGTGCCAGCAGTTATAGGGGGGGCGGGGACGGCTACACCTTC

D: TRBD1
size: -
V: TRBV18
J: TRBJ1-2
CDR3: CASSPGQGGRFYGYTF
DNA: TGTGCCAGCTCACCCGGTCAGGGGGGCCGGTTCTATGGCTACACCTTC

D: -
size: -
V: TRBV28
J: TRBJ1-5
CDR3: CASSPSTGYANQPQHF
DNA: TGTGCCAGCAGTCCATCTACAGGGTATGCCAATCAGCCCCAGCATTTT

D: -
size: -
V: TRBV28
J: TRBJ1-4
CDR3: CASSGGQEKLFF
DNA: TGTGCCAGCAGTGGGGGCCAAGAAAAACTGTTTTTT

D: TRBD2
size: -
V: TRBV28
J: TRBJ2-7
CDR3: CASTKGLADYEQYF
DNA: TGTGCCAGCACCAAGGGACTAGCGGACTACGAGCAGTACTTC

D: -
size: -
V: TRBV2
J: TRBJ1-4
CDR3: CASSELREKLFF
DNA: TGTGCCAGCAGTGAGTTGAGGGAAAAACTGTTTTTT

D: TRBD1
size: -
V: TRBV28
J: TRBJ1-4
CDR3: CASSIADATGEEEKLFF
DNA: TGTGCCAGCAGCATTGCCGACGCGACAGGGGAGGAGGAAAAACTGTTTTTT

D: -
size: few
V: TRBV30
J: TRBJ1-1
CDR3: CAWSRNTEAFF
DNA: TGTGCCTGGAGCCGGAACACTGAAGCTTTCTTT

D: TRBD2
size: -
V: TRBV11-2
J: TRBJ2-7
CDR3: CASSLEAGFSYEQYF
DNA: TGTGCCAGCAGCTTAGAAGCGGGGTTCTCCTACGAGCAGTACTTC

D: TRBD1
size: -
V: TRBV30
J: TRBJ1-5
CDR3: CAWSADRGSQPQHF
DNA: TGTGCCTGGAGTGCAGACAGGGGAAGTCAGCCCCAGCATTTT

D: -
size: -
V: TRBV9
J: TRBJ1-5
CDR3: CASSANNQPQHF
DNA: TGTGCCAGCAGCGCCAATAATCAGCCCCAGCATTTT

D: TRBD1
size: -
V: TRBV30
J: TRBJ1-1
CDR3: CAWSALGGQGAPGPEAFF
DNA: TGTGCCTGGAGTGCCCTTGGTGGTCAGGGGGCGCCGGGGCCTGAAGCTTTCTTT

D: -
size: -
V: TRBV2
J: TRBJ1-4
CDR3: CASGASRGRPTNEKLFF
DNA: TGTGCCAGCGGGGCCTCGCGGGGAAGGCCAACTAATGAAAAACTGTTTTTT

D: TRBD2
size: -
V: TRBV28
J: TRBJ2-7
CDR3: CASSLAGGPYEQYF
DNA: TGTGCCAGCAGTTTAGCGGGAGGGCCCTACGAGCAGTACTTC

D: TRBD1
size: -
V: TRBV27
J: TRBJ1-2
CDR3: CASSLIAGTGKDSYGYTF
DNA: TGTGCCAGCAGTTTAATCGCGGGGACAGGGAAGGATAGCTATGGCTACACCTTC

D: -
size: -
V: TRBV28
J: TRBJ1-5
CDR3: CASNLWGVSNQPQHF
DNA: TGTGCCAGCAACCTATGGGGGGTTAGCAATCAGCCCCAGCATTTT

D: -
size: -
V: TRBV5-1
J: TRBJ2-7
CDR3: CASSPTLAGEQYF
DNA: TGCGCCAGCAGCCCTACTTTGGCGGGCGAGCAGTACTTC

D: -
size: -
V: TRBV6-5
J: TRBJ2-5
CDR3: CASSQDPVETQYF
DNA: TGTGCCAGCAGTCAGGACCCTGTGGAGACCCAGTACTTC

D: -
size: many
V: TRBV9
J: TRBJ2-2
CDR3: CASSPRHYTGELFF
DNA: TGTGCCAGCAGCCCCAGACACTACACCGGGGAGCTGTTTTTT

D: TRBD2
size: -
V: TRBV14
J: TRBJ2-2
CDR3: CASSILAGSGELFF
DNA: TGTGCCAGCAGCATTTTAGCGGGGTCCGGGGAGCTGTTTTTT

D: TRBD2
size: -
V: TRBV11-2
J: TRBJ2-7
CDR3: CASRPSGSLLYEQYF
DNA: TGTGCCAGCAGGCCGAGCGGGAGCCTCCTCTACGAGCAGTACTTC

D: -
size: -
V: TRBV19
J: TRBJ2-5
CDR3: CASRLGETQYF
DNA: TGTGCCAGCCGACTAGGGGAGACCCAGTACTTC

D: TRBD1
size: few
V: TRBV6-6
J: TRBJ2-7
CDR3: CASSLPGQGVYEQYF
DNA: TGTGCCAGCAGTCTACCGGGACAGGGGGTTTACGAGCAGTACTTC

D: -
size: -
V: TRBV18
J: TRBJ2-1
CDR3: CASWTAGSSYNEQFF
DNA: TGTGCCAGCTGGACAGCGGGCAGCTCCTACAATGAGCAGTTCTTC

D: TRBD2
size: -
V: TRBV7-2
J: TRBJ2-3
CDR3: CASSPRSGSRTDTQYF
DNA: TGTGCCAGCAGCCCCCGTAGCGGGAGCAGAACAGATACGCAGTATTTT

D: TRBD1
size: -
V: TRBV28
J: TRBJ1-3
CDR3: CASSQRGTGLSGNTIYF
DNA: TGTGCCAGCAGTCAGCGTGGGACAGGGCTCTCTGGAAACACCATATATTTT

D: TRBD2
size: -
V: TRBV10-3
J: TRBJ2-7
CDR3: CAILAGGSYEQYF
DNA: TGTGCCATTTTAGCGGGAGGCTCCTACGAGCAGTACTTC

D: -
size: once
V: TRBV7-6
J: TRBJ2-7
CDR3: CASSLALAEAEQYF
DNA: TGTGCCAGCAGCCTAGCCCTAGCTGAGGCCGAGCAGTACTTC

D: -
size: -
V: TRBV20-1
J: TRBJ2-2
CDR3: CSARQNGELFF
DNA: TGCAGTGCTAGGCAAAACGGGGAGCTGTTTTTT

D: -
size: -
V: TRBV4-1
J: TRBJ1-4
CDR3: CASSQGGWQNEKLFF
DNA: TGCGCCAGCAGCCAAGGGGGGTGGCAGAATGAAAAACTGTTTTTT

D: TRBD1
size: -
V: TRBV7-9
J: TRBJ1-5
CDR3: CASGTASNQPQHF
DNA: TGTGCCAGCGGGACAGCTAGCAATCAGCCCCAGCATTTT

D: -
size: -
V: TRBV7-9
J: TRBJ1-4
CDR3: CASSLARANEKLFF
DNA: TGTGCCAGCAGCTTGGCGAGGGCTAATGAAAAACTGTTTTTT

D: -
size: few
V: TRBV18
J: TRBJ1-1
CDR3: CASSPQADMNTEAFF
DNA: TGTGCCAGCTCACCCCAGGCTGACATGAACACTGAAGCTTTCTTT

D: -
size: -
V: TRBV5-3
J: TRBJ2-7
CDR3: CARRATGKSGTRATSYEQYF
DNA: TGTGCCAGAAGGGCCACAGGCAAATCCGGGACTCGCGCCACTTCCTACGAGCAGTACTTC

D: -
size: few
V: TRBV5-1
J: TRBJ2-7
CDR3: CASSENMGTYEQYF
DNA: TGCGCCAGCAGTGAGAATATGGGTACCTACGAGCAGTACTTC

D: TRBD1
size: many
V: TRBV28
J: TRBJ2-6
CDR3: CASRPQGAGANVLTF
DNA: TGTGCCAGCAGGCCACAGGGGGCTGGGGCCAACGTCCTGACTTTC

D: TRBD1
size: -
V: TRBV15
J: TRBJ1-2
CDR3: CATSIRQGSYGYTF
DNA: TGTGCCACCAGCATACGACAGGGTTCCTATGGCTACACCTTC

D: TRBD1
size: -
V: TRBV4-2
J: TRBJ2-7
CDR3: CASSQGTGGNYEQYF
DNA: TGTGCCAGCAGCCAAGGCACAGGGGGGAACTACGAGCAGTACTTC

D: -
size: -
V: TRBV27
J: TRBJ2-3
CDR3: CATGAGTDTQYF
DNA: TGTGCCACCGGCGCCGGCACAGATACGCAGTATTTT

D: TRBD2
size: -
V: TRBV29-1
J: TRBJ2-3
CDR3: CSVSAGGTDTQYF
DNA: TGCAGCGTTTCAGCGGGAGGAACAGATACGCAGTATTTT

D: -
size: -
V: TRBV6-1
J: TRBJ2-7
CDR3: CASSEEGISSYEQYF
DNA: TGTGCCAGCAGTGAAGAGGGGATAAGCTCCTACGAGCAGTACTTC

D: TRBD1
size: -
V: TRBV6-1
J: TRBJ1-6
CDR3: CASSGGDSYNSPLHF
DNA: TGTGCCAGCAGTGGTGGGGACAGTTATAATTCACCCCTCCACTTT

D: -
size: -
V: TRBV2
J: TRBJ2-3
CDR3: CASRGNTDTQYF
DNA: TGTGCCAGCAGAGGGAACACAGATACGCAGTATTTT

D: -
size: -
V: TRBV9
J: TRBJ1-3
CDR3: CASSVDPRAGGNTIYF
DNA: TGTGCCAGCAGCGTAGATCCCCGGGCAGGAGGAAACACCATATATTTT